The 17 T cell receptor beta chains below all came from one sample that was sequenced in a study of control samples from healthy donors and cancer patients. This table comes from immunoSEQ multiplex PCR, and its TCRdb copy is limited to in-frame clones, with some not included. The sample lists about 110,000 clones, roughly 92% seen once, with 6% to 8% in the top ten. Sequencing used blood. The receptors shown here come from a woman younger than 30 in good health.

The V and J genes are TRBV28 and TRBJ1-6; TRBD1 matches 8 bases. The CDR3 totals 16 residues. CDR1 MDHEN and CDR2 SYDVKM come from the germline V gene. J gave up 0 bases and V 3 bases, and 1 base lay outside the gene matches. CDR3 in amino acids: CASSFTGGSYNSPLHF. The CDR3 DNA reads TGTGCCAGCAGTTTTACAGGGGGCTCCTATAATTCACCCCTCCACTTT. The full variable domain, its missing parts supplied by reference TRBV28 and TRBJ1-6, is DVKVTQSSRYLVKRTGEKVFLECVQDMDHENMFWYRQDPGLGLRLIYFSYDVKMKEKGDIPEGYSVSREKKERFSLILESASTNQTSMYLCASSFTGGSYNSPLHFGNGTRLTVT.

The chain links TRBV6-5 to TRBJ1-3; no reliable D call. Germline CDR1 and CDR2: MNHEY and SVGAGI. CDR3 size: 13 residues. The V end lost 6 bases, the J end lost 4 bases, and 10 bases lay between the germline ends. CDR3 amino acids: CASSPPGGNTIYF. As DNA, the CDR3 is TGTGCCAGCAGCCCCCCCGGCGGAAACACCATATATTTT.

The chain employs TRBV6-2 or TRBV6-3 and TRBJ2-5; D possibly corresponds to TRBD1 (6 bases). Germline CDR1 reads MNHEY; CDR2 reads SVGEGT. The CDR3 has 13 residues. Trimming stripped 5 bases from V and 5 bases from J, with 12 bases between. The CDR3 spells CASSLLRGETQYF. The CDR3 nucleotides are TGTGCCAGCAGTCTACTCAGGGGTGAGACCCAGTACTTC.

The chain carries TRBV19 and TRBJ2-7, with D hard to call. Germline V CDR1 and CDR2: LNHDA, SQIVND (reference sequence). V lost 8 bases to trimming and J lost 6 bases, with 17 bases between them. The length of the CDR3 is 13 residues. CDR3 in amino acids: CASGDTPSLEQYF. The CDR3 bases are TGTGCCAGTGGGGATACCCCCTCTCTCGAGCAGTACTTC.

In DNA form, the CDR3 reads TGTGCCAGCGGGATCCAGAACACCGGGGAGCTGTTTTTT. Translated: CASGIQNTGELFF. This chain uses TRBV12-3 or TRBV12-4 with TRBJ2-2; the D is unclear. The CDR3 totals 13 residues. V gave up 8 bases and J gave up 1 base, with 8 bases separating them.

This clone has only one observation. The CDR3 region is CASSQKGGFSGLTYEQYF. CDR3 nucleotides: TGTGCCAGCAGTCAAAAGGGGGGGTTTTCGGGGTTAACCTACGAGCAGTACTTC. The chain joins TRBV28 to TRBJ2-7; TRBD2 is a possible D gene (7 bases). This CDR3 has 18 residues. V was trimmed by 5 bases and J by 2 bases, leaving 25 bases between them. CDR1 MDHEN and CDR2 SYDVKM come from the germline V gene.

The chain joins TRBV29-1 to TRBJ2-2; 9 positions match TRBD1. The length of the CDR3 is 14 residues. Looked up from germline, CDR1 is SQVTM and CDR2 is ANQGSEA. Trimming at V came to 6 bases and at J to 6 bases, leaving 8 bases not matched to a gene. For the CDR3, the DNA is TGCAGCGTGCGGGACAGGGCGGATTCCGGGGAGCTGTTTTTT. It is translated as CSVRDRADSGELFF.

The gene calls are TRBV27 and TRBJ2-7, with TRBD2 matching 14 bases. The CDR3 runs 16 residues. Trimming removed 4 bases from V and 1 base from J; junction bases left unmatched: 3. Per germline, CDR1 MNHEY and CDR2 SMNVEV (reference sequence). The CDR3 loop reads CASSSRTSGRSYEQYF. CDR3 DNA: TGTGCCAGCAGTTCCCGGACTAGCGGGAGGTCCTACGAGCAGTACTTC.

The table lists this clone with a count of one. This chain uses TRBV5-8 with TRBJ1-4; a possible D gene is TRBD1 (5 bases). Germline CDR1 is SGHTS and CDR2 is YDEGEE. V dropped 4 bases and J dropped 10 bases, with 17 bases sitting between them. The CDR3 loop spans 14 amino acids. The CDR3 region is CASSARGPHVKLFF. CDR3 nucleotide sequence: TGTGCCAGCAGCGCGAGGGGTCCCCACGTAAAACTGTTTTTT. The complete variable domain, with remaining parts taken from reference TRBV5-8 and TRBJ1-4, reads EAGVTQSPTHLIKTRGQQATLRCSPISGHTSVYWYQQALGLGLQFLLWYDEGEERNRGNFPPRFSGRQFPNYSSELNVNALELEDSALYLCASSARGPHVKLFFGSGTQLSVL.

This sequence joins TRBV3-1 (or the pseudogene TRBV3-2) and TRBJ1-2; D unresolved. CDR3 length: 14 amino acids. V shed 4 bases and J shed 5 bases, with 14 bases lying between them. Germline V gene data show CDR1 as LGHDT and CDR2 as YNNKEL (reference sequence). In DNA form, the CDR3 reads TGTGCCAGCAGCCGTAATGGGATCGTTTATGGCTACACCTTC. It specifies CASSRNGIVYGYTF.

The gene calls are TRBV7-9 and TRBJ2-5, with no clear D. V was shortened by 0 bases and J by 5 bases, with 4 bases between the two germline ends. The CDR3 length is 12 residues. Germline V gene lookup returns CDR1 SEHNR and CDR2 FQNEAQ (reference sequence). The chain's CDR3 is CASSLAGETQYF. The DNA for the CDR3 is TGTGCCAGCAGCTTAGCCGGGGAGACCCAGTACTTC.

The chain couples TRBV2 to TRBJ2-1, with TRBD2 as a possible D gene (6 bases). The V gene's germline CDR1 is SNHLY and CDR2 FYNNEI. The CDR3 is 12 amino acids. Trimming removed 4 bases from V and 10 bases from J, with 11 bases in between. The CDR3 sequence: CASSAGVGEQFF. CDR3 in DNA: TGTGCCAGCAGTGCGGGAGTTGGGGAGCAGTTCTTC. The full variable domain, its missing parts supplied by reference TRBV2 and TRBJ2-1, is EPEVTQTPSHQVTQMGQEVILRCVPISNHLYFYWYRQILGQKVEFLVSFYNNEISEKSEIFDDQFSVERPDGSNFTLKIRSTKLEDSAMYFCASSAGVGEQFFGPGTRLTVL.

The chain's CDR3 is CASSLALGEVHNEQFF. The CDR3 DNA reads as TGTGCCAGCAGCTTGGCATTGGGGGAGGTGCACAATGAGCAGTTCTTC. The rearrangement joins TRBV5-4 to TRBJ2-1; a weak D match, TRBD2 (6 bases). The CDR3 totals 16 residues. V was trimmed by 0 bases and J by 5 bases, leaving 15 bases between them. Germline lookup yields CDR1 SGHNT and CDR2 YYREEE (reference sequence).

This chain links TRBV5-1 with TRBJ1-5; D may be TRBD1 (5 bases). Germline CDR1 reads SGHRS; CDR2 reads YFSETQ. CDR3 length equals 14 residues. The germline V and J ends were trimmed by 1 base and 5 bases, with 10 bases remaining between them. CDR3 nucleotides: TGCGCCAGCAGCTTGTCCGGGGGGGATCAGCCCCAGCATTTT. It codes for CASSLSGGDQPQHF.

The chain joins TRBV9 to TRBJ2-5; D ambiguous. The CDR3 is 14 amino acids. V lost 0 bases and J 2 bases, leaving 8 bases between the germline ends. The germline CDR1 and CDR2 sequences are SGDLS and YYNGEE. The CDR3 region is CASSVGRVQETQYF. In DNA form, the CDR3 reads TGTGCCAGCAGCGTAGGTCGGGTACAAGAGACCCAGTACTTC.

J is TRBJ2-7 and V is TRBV10-2, with D possibly TRBD2 on 5 matching bases. Germline V gives CDR1 WSHSY, CDR2 SAAADI. Trimming shortened V by 3 bases and J by 2 bases, and 5 bases separated the two germline ends. CDR3 length: 12 amino acids. The CDR3 reads CASSDGAYEQYF. For the CDR3, the DNA is TGCGCCAGCAGTGACGGGGCCTACGAGCAGTACTTC.

The chain uses TRBV7-9 and TRBJ2-3; D gene ambiguous. Germline assignment: CDR1 SEHNR and CDR2 FQNEAQ (reference sequence). The CDR3 is 13 residues long. Between the trimmed V and J ends, which lost 4 bases and 2 bases, there was a span of 7 bases. Written as DNA, the CDR3 is TGTGCCAGCAGCTCCCAAAACACAGATACGCAGTATTTT. Translation: CASSSQNTDTQYF.